Given below is one T cell receptor (beta chain) in context. Its antigen remains unknown. The data belong to a study of OX40 agonist ivuxolimab in advanced cancers. At the level of the study: Across the patients, intravenous ivuxolimab was delivered every 2 weeks at 0.01 to 10 mg/kg. Partial responses occurred in Three dose-escalation patients, one with hepatocellular carcinoma and two with cutaneous melanoma. Notes on the study in general: Not determined was the antigen specificity of the expanded peripheral T cells. At 0.1-3.0 mg/kg, partial responders had clonal expansion among the lowest observed.

Produced via immunoSEQ multiplex PCR; TCRdb's table is partial and in-frame only. There are approximately 92,000 clones in the sample; about 80% occur only once, and roughly 5.4% lies in the top ten. The TCR originated in an adult with an advanced solid tumor such as melanoma, head and neck, liver or kidney cancer. The specimen comprised CD4+ or CD8+ T cells sorted from blood, sampled in a trial of the OX40 agonist ivuxolimab.

The CDR3 DNA is TGTGCCAGCAGCTTAATTTTGCAAGGTGGCTCCTACAATGAGCAGTTCTTC. Amino acids: CASSLILQGGSYNEQFF. The chain joins TRBV11-2 to TRBJ2-1, with D unresolved. V shed 2 bases and J shed 0 bases, with 14 bases lying between them. The CDR3 contains 17 residues. Germline CDR1 reads SGHAT; CDR2 reads FQNNGV.